The rows below give T cell receptor beta chains drawn from one sample of a study of T cell responses to AZD1222 COVID-19 vaccine. The protocol was immunoSEQ multiplex PCR, while the TCRdb copy is restricted to in-frame clones and leaves out a portion. Among 200,000 or so clones listed, over 85% were seen once. Sample: peripheral blood, taken 28 days after the second AZD1222 dose. These receptors were collected from an adult who received the AZD1222 COVID-19 vaccine. The CDR3 runs from the conserved cysteine through the conserved F or W. The size field is filled for only some rows; it gives once, few, many or a size class.

V gene	clone size	J gene	CDR3 protein
TRBV30	NA	TRBJ1-4	CAWSPDSSPQREKLFF
TRBV27	NA	TRBJ1-1	CASSLNGLPNTEAFF
TRBV28	NA	TRBJ1-3	CASSSPGTGENTIYF
TRBV28	NA	TRBJ1-1	CASSLVRTEAFF
TRBV11-2	once	TRBJ1-2	CASSLDQVGLPYF
TRBV28	NA	TRBJ1-2	CASGSGGGGYTF
TRBV28	once	TRBJ1-2	CASSPSGGERVYGYTF
TRBV16	NA	TRBJ1-1	CASSAARGNTEAFF
TRBV24-1	NA	TRBJ1-5	CATSDPGKGQPQHF
TRBV6-5	once	TRBJ2-7	CASRSTNYEQYF
TRBV5-5	NA	TRBJ1-2	CASSPRSGSGYGYTF
TRBV5-8	NA	TRBJ1-3	CASSARASSGNTIYF
TRBV3-1/TRBV3-2	NA	TRBJ1-2	CASSPTGQDNYGYTF
TRBV5-8	NA	TRBJ1-5	CASSLGTGTDQPQHF
TRBV11-1	NA	TRBJ2-7	CASSSDRGSYEQYF
TRBV9	NA	TRBJ1-1	CASSPQGVSAEAFF
TRBV3-1/TRBV3-2	NA	TRBJ1-3	CASSPAFAGNTIYF
TRBV28	NA	TRBJ2-5	CASNLGTGAQETQYF
TRBV10-3	NA	TRBJ1-2	CAISESSTPMGYGYTF
TRBV30	NA	TRBJ1-2	CAWSIAGYGYTF
TRBV18	NA	TRBJ2-7	CASSPGLQRGEQYF
TRBV6-5	NA	TRBJ2-5	CASRGLEEETQYF
TRBV6-5	NA	TRBJ2-7	CASPIPGQGAYEQYF
TRBV19	NA	TRBJ2-2	CASSPQGRNTGELFF
TRBV20-1	once	TRBJ1-5	CSASLPGSQPQHF
TRBV3-1/TRBV3-2	NA	TRBJ1-3	CASSPLAGPGNTIYF
TRBV19	NA	TRBJ2-2	CASKVGEVTGELFF
TRBV6-5	NA	TRBJ2-7	CASSYGNPYEQYF
TRBV10-3	NA	TRBJ2-7	CAISESTGRSYEQYF
TRBV12-3/TRBV12-4	NA	TRBJ1-5	CASSLARGGPQHF
TRBV7-6	NA	TRBJ1-6	CASSSPGGTHSPLHF
TRBV12-5	NA	TRBJ1-2	CASGPPDRAVGYTF
TRBV7-9	NA	TRBJ1-1	CASSENTEAFF
TRBV6-5	NA	TRBJ2-7	CATKGTGLGEQYF
TRBV19	NA	TRBJ1-2	CASSVWRENYGYTF
TRBV3-1/TRBV3-2	once	TRBJ1-2	CASSQGRGYTF
TRBV28	NA	TRBJ1-5	CASRRGTSGGDQPQHF
TRBV23-1	NA	TRBJ1-6	CASSQSSRDGNSPLHF
TRBV7-8	NA	TRBJ1-1	CASSLQGYDNTEAFF
TRBV19	NA	TRBJ1-5	CASSIDPTGTRNQPQHF
TRBV24-1	NA	TRBJ1-1	CATSDFEVWDRVAFF
TRBV10-1	NA	TRBJ1-6	CASSGTGTPLHF
TRBV5-6	NA	TRBJ2-3	CASSSFSGMGGTDTQYF